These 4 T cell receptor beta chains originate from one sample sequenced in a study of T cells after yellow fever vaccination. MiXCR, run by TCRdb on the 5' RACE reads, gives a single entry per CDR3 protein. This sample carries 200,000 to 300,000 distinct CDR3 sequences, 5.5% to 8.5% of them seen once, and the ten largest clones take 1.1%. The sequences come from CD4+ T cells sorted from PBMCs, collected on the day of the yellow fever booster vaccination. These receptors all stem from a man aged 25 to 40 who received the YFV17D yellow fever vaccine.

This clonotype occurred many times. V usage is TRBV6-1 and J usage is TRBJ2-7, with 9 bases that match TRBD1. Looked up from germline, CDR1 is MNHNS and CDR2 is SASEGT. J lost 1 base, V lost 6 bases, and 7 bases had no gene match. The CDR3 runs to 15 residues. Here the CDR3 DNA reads TGTGCCAGCAGAAACCCGGGACAGGGTTCCTACGAGCAGTACTTC. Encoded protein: CASRNPGQGSYEQYF.

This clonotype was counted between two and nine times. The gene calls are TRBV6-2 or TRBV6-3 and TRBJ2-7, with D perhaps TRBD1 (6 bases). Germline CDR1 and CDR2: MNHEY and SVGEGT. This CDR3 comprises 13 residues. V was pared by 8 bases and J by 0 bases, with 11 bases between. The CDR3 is CASWGQRSYEQYF. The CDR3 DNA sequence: TGTGCCAGCTGGGGACAACGCTCCTACGAGCAGTACTTC.

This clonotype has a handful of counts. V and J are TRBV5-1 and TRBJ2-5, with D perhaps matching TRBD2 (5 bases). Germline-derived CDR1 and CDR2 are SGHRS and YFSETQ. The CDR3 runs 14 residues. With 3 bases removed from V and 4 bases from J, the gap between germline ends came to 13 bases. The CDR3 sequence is CASSSSGTGETQYF. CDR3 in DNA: TGCGCCAGCAGCTCGAGCGGAACGGGAGAGACCCAGTACTTC.

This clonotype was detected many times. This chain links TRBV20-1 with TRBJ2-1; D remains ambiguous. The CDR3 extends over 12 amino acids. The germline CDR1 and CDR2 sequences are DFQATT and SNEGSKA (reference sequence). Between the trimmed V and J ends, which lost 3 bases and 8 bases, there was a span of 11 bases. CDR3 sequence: CSASLLQDEQFF. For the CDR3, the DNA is TGCAGTGCTAGCCTCCTCCAGGATGAGCAGTTCTTC.